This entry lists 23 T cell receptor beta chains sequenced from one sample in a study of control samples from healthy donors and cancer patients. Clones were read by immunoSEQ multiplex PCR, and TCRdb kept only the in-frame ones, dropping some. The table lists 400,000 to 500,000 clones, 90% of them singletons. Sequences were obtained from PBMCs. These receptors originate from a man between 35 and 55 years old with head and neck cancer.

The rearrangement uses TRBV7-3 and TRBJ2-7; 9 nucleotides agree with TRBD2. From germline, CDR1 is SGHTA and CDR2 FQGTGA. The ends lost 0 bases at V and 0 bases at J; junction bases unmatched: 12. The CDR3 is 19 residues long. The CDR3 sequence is CASSLTDRRLAASSYEQYF. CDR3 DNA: TGTGCCAGCAGCTTAACAGATCGTCGACTAGCGGCTAGCTCCTACGAGCAGTACTTC. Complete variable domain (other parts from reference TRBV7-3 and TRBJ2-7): GAGVSQTPSNKVTEKGKYVELRCDPISGHTALYWYRQSLGQGPEFLIYFQGTGAADDSGLPNDRFFAVRPEGSVSTLKIQRTERGDSAVYLCASSLTDRRLAASSYEQYFGPGTRLTVT.

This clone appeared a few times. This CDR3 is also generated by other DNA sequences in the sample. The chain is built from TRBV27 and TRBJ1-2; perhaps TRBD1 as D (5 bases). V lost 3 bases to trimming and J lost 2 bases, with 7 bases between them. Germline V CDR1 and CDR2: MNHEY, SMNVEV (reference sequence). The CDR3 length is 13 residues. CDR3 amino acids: CASSLRQNYGYTF. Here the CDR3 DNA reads TGTGCCAGCAGTTTGAGACAGAACTATGGCTACACCTTC.

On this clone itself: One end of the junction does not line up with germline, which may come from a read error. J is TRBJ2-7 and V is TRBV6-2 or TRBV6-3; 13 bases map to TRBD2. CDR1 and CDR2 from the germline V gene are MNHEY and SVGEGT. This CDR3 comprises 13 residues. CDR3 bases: TGTGCCAGCAGCTCACTAGCGGGAGGGCCGAGGGGCTTC. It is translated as CASSSLAGGPRGF.

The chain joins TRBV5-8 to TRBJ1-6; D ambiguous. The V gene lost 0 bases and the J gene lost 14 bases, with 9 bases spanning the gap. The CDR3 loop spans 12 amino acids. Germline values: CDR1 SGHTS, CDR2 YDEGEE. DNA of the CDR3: TGTGCCAGCAGCTTGGTCAGTCTGTCCCTCCACTTT. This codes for CASSLVSLSLHF. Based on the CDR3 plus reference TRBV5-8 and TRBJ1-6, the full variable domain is EAGVTQSPTHLIKTRGQQATLRCSPISGHTSVYWYQQALGLGLQFLLWYDEGEERNRGNFPPRFSGRQFPNYSSELNVNALELEDSALYLCASSLVSLSLHFGNGTRLTVT.

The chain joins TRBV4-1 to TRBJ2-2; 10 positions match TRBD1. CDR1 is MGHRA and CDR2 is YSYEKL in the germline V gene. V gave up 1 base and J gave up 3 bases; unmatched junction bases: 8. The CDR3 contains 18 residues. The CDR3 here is CASSQGIPGQGHTGELFF. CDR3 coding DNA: TGCGCCAGCAGCCAAGGAATACCGGGACAGGGGCACACCGGGGAGCTGTTTTTT.

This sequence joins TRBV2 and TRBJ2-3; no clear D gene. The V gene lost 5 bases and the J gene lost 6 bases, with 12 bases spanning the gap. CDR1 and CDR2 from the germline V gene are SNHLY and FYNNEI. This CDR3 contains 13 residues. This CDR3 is CASSIDLGDTQYF. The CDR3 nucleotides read TGTGCCAGCAGTATTGATCTCGGTGATACGCAGTATTTT.

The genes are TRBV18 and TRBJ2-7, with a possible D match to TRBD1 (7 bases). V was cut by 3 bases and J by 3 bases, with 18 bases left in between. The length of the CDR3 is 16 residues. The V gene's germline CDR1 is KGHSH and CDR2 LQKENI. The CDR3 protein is CASSPSGGPLSYEQYF. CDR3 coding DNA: TGTGCCAGCTCACCCTCAGGGGGGCCCCTCAGCTACGAGCAGTACTTC. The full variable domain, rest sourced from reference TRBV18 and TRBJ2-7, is NAGVMQNPRHLVRRRGQEARLRCSPMKGHSHVYWYRQLPEEGLKFMVYLQKENIIDESGMPKERFSAEFPKEGPSILRIQQVVRGDSAAYFCASSPSGGPLSYEQYFGPGTRLTVT.

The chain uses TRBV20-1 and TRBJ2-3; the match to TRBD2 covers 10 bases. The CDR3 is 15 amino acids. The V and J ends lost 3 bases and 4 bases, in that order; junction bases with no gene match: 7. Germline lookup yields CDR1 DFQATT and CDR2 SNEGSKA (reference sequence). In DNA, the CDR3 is TGCAGTGCTAGTGAGGCTAGCGGGAGTGCAGATACGCAGTATTTT. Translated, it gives CSASEASGSADTQYF.

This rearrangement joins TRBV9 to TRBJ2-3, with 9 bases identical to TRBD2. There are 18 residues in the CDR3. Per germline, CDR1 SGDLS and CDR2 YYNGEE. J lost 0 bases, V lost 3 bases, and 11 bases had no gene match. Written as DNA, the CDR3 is TGTGCCAGCAGCGCCCTGGAGGCTAGCGGGGCTAGCACAGATACGCAGTATTTT. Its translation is CASSALEASGASTDTQYF.

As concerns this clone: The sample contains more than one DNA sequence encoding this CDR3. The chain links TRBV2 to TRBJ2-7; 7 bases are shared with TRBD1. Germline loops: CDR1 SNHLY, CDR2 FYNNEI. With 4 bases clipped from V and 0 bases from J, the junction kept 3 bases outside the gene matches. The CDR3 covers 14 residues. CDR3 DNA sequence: TGTGCCAGCAGTGCGGACAGGAGCTCCTACGAGCAGTACTTC. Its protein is CASSADRSSYEQYF.

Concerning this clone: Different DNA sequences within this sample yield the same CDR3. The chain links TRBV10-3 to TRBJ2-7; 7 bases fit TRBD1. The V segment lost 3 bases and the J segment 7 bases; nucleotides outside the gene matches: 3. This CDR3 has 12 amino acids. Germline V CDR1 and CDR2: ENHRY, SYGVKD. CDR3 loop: CAISDGTEEQYF. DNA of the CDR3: TGTGCCATCAGTGATGGGACAGAAGAGCAGTACTTC.

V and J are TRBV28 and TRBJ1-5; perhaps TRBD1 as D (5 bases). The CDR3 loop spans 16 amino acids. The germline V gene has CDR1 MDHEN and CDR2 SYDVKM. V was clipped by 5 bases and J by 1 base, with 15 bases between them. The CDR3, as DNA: TGTGCCAGCAGTGGTAGGGGCAGGAAGAGCAATCAGCCCCAGCATTTT. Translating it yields CASSGRGRKSNQPQHF.

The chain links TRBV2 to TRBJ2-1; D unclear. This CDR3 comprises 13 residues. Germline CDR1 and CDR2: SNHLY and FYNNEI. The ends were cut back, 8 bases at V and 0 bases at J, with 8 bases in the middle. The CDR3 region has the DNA TGTGCCAGCGGAGTTAGCTCCTACAATGAGCAGTTCTTC. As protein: CASGVSSYNEQFF.

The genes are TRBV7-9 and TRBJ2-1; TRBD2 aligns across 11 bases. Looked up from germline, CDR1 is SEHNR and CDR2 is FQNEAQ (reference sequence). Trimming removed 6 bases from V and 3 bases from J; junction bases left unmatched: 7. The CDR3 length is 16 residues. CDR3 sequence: CASSASLAGGYNEQFF. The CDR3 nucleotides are TGTGCCAGCAGTGCTAGTCTAGCGGGGGGCTACAATGAGCAGTTCTTC.

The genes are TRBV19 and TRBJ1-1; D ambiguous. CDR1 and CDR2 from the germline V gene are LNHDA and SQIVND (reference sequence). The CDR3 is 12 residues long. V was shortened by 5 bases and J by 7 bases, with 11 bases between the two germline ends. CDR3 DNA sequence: TGTGCCAGTAGTCAGGCGAACGGTGAAGCTTTCTTT. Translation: CASSQANGEAFF.

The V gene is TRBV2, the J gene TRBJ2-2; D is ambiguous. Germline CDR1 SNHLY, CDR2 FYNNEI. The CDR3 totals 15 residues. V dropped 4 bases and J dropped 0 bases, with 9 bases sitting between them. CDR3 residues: CASSGYPTNTGELFF. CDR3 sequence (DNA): TGTGCCAGCAGTGGGTACCCCACGAACACCGGGGAGCTGTTTTTT.

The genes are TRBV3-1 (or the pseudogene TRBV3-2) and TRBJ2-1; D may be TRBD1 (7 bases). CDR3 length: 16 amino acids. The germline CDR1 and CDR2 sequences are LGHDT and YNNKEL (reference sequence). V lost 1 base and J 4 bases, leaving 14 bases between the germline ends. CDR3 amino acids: CASSQVGGTAYNEQFF. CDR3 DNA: TGTGCCAGCAGCCAAGTCGGCGGGACAGCATACAATGAGCAGTTCTTC.

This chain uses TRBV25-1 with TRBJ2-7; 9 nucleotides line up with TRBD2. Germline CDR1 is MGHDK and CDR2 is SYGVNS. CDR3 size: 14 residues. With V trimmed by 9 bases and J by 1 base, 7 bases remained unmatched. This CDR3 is CARENSGGSYEQYF. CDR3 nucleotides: TGTGCCAGAGAAAATAGCGGGGGATCCTACGAGCAGTACTTC.

CDR3 sequence reads: CASSEVRPAKPQHF. The CDR3 region has the DNA TGTGCCAGCAGTGAAGTTCGCCCCGCGAAGCCCCAGCATTTT. The chain uses TRBV6-1 and TRBJ1-5, with D uncertain. Trimming cost V 1 base and J 8 bases, with 12 bases left between them. This CDR3 spans 14 amino acids. CDR1 is MNHNS and CDR2 is SASEGT in the germline V gene.

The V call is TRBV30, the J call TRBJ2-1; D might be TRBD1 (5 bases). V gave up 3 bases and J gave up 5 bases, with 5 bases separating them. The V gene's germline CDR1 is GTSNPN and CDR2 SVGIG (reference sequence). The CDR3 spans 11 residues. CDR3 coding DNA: TGTGCCTGGAGCAGGGACAATGAGCAGTTCTTC. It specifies CAWSRDNEQFF.

The CDR3 DNA reads as TGTGCCAGCAGCTTAGACGGGTCTATCTACGAGCAGTACTTC. Amino acid sequence: CASSLDGSIYEQYF. The J gene is TRBJ2-7, the V gene TRBV7-2; D call uncertain. The CDR3 is 14 residues long. Trimming took off 1 base at V and 3 bases at J, with 10 bases between the two ends. Looked up from germline, CDR1 is SGHTA and CDR2 is FQGNSA. Using reference TRBV7-2 and TRBJ2-7 for the parts outside the CDR3, the full variable domain is GAGVSQSPSNKVTEKGKDVELRCDPISGHTALYWYRQSLGQGLEFLIYFQGNSAPDKSGLPSDRFSAERTGGSVSTLTIQRTQQEDSAVYLCASSLDGSIYEQYFGPGTRLTVT.

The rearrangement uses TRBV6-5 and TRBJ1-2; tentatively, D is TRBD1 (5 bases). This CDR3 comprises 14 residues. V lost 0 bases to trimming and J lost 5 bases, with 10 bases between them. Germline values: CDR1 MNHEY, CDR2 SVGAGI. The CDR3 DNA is TGTGCCAGCAGTTACTCGTCGGGGCAGTATGGCTACACCTTC. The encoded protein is CASSYSSGQYGYTF.

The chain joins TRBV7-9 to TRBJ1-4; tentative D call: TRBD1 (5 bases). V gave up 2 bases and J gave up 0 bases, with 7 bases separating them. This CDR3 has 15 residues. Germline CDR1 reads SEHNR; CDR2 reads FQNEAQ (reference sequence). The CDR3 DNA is TGTGCCAGCAGCTTATGGACAACAACTAATGAAAAACTGTTTTTT. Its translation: CASSLWTTTNEKLFF.